This T cell receptor (beta chain) came from a study of blood T cell repertoires in COVID-19. Study-level background: Some COVID-19 samples were acute and others convalescent; all came from the United States, Italy and Spain. T cells, B-cell-depleted T cells, or PBMCs supplied cDNA or gDNA.

As handled by the study authors: Amplification of reference gene primers was used by the study to estimate nucleated cell counts. TCRdb's copy holds only in-frame clones and misses some; the assay was immunoSEQ multiplex PCR. The V and J calls and clone size were taken over from that table, and D and trimming were inferred from the DNA. The sample carries around 100,000 clones, approximately 90% recorded once. The V end was cut by 0 bases, the J end by 0 bases, with 13 bases between. The CDR3 is 16 residues long. The clonotype comes from a woman in her forties or fifties with acute or convalescent COVID-19. The sample consisted of peripheral blood. The chain couples TRBV5-3 to TRBJ2-7, with D perhaps matching TRBD1 (6 bases). TRBV5-3 is sorted into the ORF group, with uncertain function. CDR3 coding DNA: TGTGCCAGAAGCTTGGTTCTTACAGGGCTCTCCTACGAGCAGTACTTC. This encodes CARSLVLTGLSYEQYF.